This paragraph covers one TCR beta chain sequence. Method: immunoSEQ multiplex PCR; TCRdb's copy keeps in-frame clones and lacks some. The data show hundreds of thousands of clones, 89% seen once. This entry belongs to a study of blood T cell repertoires in COVID-19. Germline CDR1 and CDR2: SGHRS and YFSETQ. Losses at the gene ends were 3 bases for V and 5 bases for J; bases not matched to a gene: 8. This CDR3 region has 14 residues. Sequenced: peripheral blood. This TCR was recovered from a man aged 35 to 55 with acute or convalescent COVID-19. The rearrangement joins TRBV5-1 to TRBJ2-7; 7 bases are a match to TRBD2. This CDR3 reads CASSSGGLVHEQYF. The CDR3 DNA reads as TGCGCCAGCAGCTCGGGTGGACTAGTCCACGAGCAGTACTTC.